The clone carrying this T cell receptor (beta chain) showed up just once. TCRdb's copy holds only in-frame clones and misses some; the assay was immunoSEQ multiplex PCR. The sample yields under 250,000 clones, about 85% seen once. This entry is derived from a study of blood T cell repertoires in COVID-19. For the study at large: The study drew acute and convalescent COVID-19 samples from the United States, Italy and Spain. Sources were T cells, B-cell-depleted T cells, or PBMCs; the material itself was cDNA or gDNA.

Germline V gives CDR1 SNHLY, CDR2 FYNNEI. V lost 4 bases, J lost 5 bases, and 17 bases lay in between. This CDR3 is built from 15 residues. The sequenced material came from peripheral blood. The TCR was taken from a woman aged 80 or older with acute or convalescent COVID-19. This chain uses TRBV2 with TRBJ2-5; D unclear. DNA of the CDR3: TGTGCCAGCAGTGTATTGGCATCGGGTGGGGAGACCCAGTACTTC. Translating it yields CASSVLASGGETQYF.